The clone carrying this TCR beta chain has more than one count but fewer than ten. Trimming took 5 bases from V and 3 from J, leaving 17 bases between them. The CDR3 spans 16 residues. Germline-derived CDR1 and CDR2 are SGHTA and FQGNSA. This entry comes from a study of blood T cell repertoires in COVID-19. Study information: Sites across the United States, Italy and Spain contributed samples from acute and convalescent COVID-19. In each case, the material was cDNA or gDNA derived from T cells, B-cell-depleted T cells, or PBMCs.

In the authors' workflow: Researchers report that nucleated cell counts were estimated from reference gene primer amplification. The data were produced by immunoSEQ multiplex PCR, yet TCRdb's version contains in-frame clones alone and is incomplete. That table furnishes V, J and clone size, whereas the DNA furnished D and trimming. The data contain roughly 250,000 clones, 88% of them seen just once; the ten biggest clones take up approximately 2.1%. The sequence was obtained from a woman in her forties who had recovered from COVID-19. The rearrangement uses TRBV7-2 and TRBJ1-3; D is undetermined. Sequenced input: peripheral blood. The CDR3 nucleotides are TGTGCCAGCAGCCCGCGTGGAGGGAGAATTGGAAACACCATATATTTT. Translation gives CASSPRGGRIGNTIYF.